This T cell receptor (beta chain) comes out of a study of blood T cell repertoires in COVID-19. Background on the study: Sources were T cells, B-cell-depleted T cells, or PBMCs; the material itself was cDNA or gDNA.

Cohorts were determined from participant-reported clinical history. Study processing details: Estimation of nucleated cell counts was performed using reference gene primer amplification. TCRdb's copy holds only in-frame clones and misses some; the assay was immunoSEQ multiplex PCR. V and J calls and clone size come straight from that table; D and trimming were deduced from the DNA. Seen here are roughly 180,000 clones, about 86% observed once, and the top ten hold about 4%. V shed 4 bases, J shed 7 bases, and the junction held 10 bases outside the gene matches. This CDR3 has 16 residues. Germline V lookup: CDR1 SGHDN, CDR2 FVKESK.

The receptor was derived from a woman aged 50 to 60 in a cohort exposed to, infected with or recovered from COVID-19 (not recorded which). Material for sequencing was PBMCs or T cells enriched from blood (not recorded which). The J gene is TRBJ1-6, the V gene TRBV14; 7 bases are a match to TRBD1. The CDR3 sequence: CASSLRDSSNNSPLHF. The CDR3 DNA follows: TGTGCCAGCAGCCTTAGGGACAGTTCGAACAATTCACCCCTCCACTTT.